This passage covers 10 T cell receptor beta chains from one sample sequenced in a study of T-cell memory formation after mild COVID-19. Each CDR3 protein is one row after TCRdb ran MiXCR on the 5' RACE reads. The sample shows 300,000 to 400,000 distinct CDR3 sequences, 28% of them seen only once. Sequences were obtained from PBMCs or a T cell subset sorted from them (not recorded which). These TCRs come from an adult woman who had mild COVID-19 (a few samples of this study predate the infection). Cell type and time point are not known.

This clonotype has more than one count but fewer than ten. V gene TRBV21-1 combines with J gene TRBJ1-2; TRBD1 is the table's D call and was not checked against the DNA. TRBV21-1 is a pseudogene. This CDR3 has 14 residues. This chain's CDR3 is CASSKVGAGDGYTF. The CDR3 coding sequence is TGTGCCAGCAGCAAAGTAGGGGCAGGGGATGGCTACACCTTC.

There are many counts of this clonotype. The rearrangement joins TRBV7-3 to TRBJ1-2; D is uncertain. The V end lost 5 bases, the J end lost 1 base, and 8 bases lay between the germline ends. The CDR3 runs 13 residues. Germline assignment: CDR1 SGHTA and CDR2 FQGTGA. The CDR3 sequence is CASSPNSNYGYTF. For the CDR3, the DNA is TGTGCCAGCAGCCCAAACAGTAACTATGGCTACACCTTC.

This clonotype was recorded a few times. The V gene is TRBV5-1, the J gene TRBJ1-2; 10 bases are shared with TRBD1. The CDR3 runs 15 residues. The germline V gene has CDR1 SGHRS and CDR2 YFSETQ. The V gene end was trimmed by 2 bases and the J gene end by 7 bases; junction bases not matched to a gene: 8. CDR3 sequence reads: CASSFNGQGDGGYTF. The CDR3 DNA reads as TGCGCCAGCAGCTTCAATGGACAGGGGGATGGTGGCTACACCTTC.

This clonotype has a handful of counts. The rearrangement joins TRBV20-1 to TRBJ1-6; perhaps TRBD1 as D (5 bases). Trimming removed 1 base from V and 7 bases from J, with 8 bases in between. This CDR3 is 13 amino acids long. Germline CDR1 reads DFQATT; CDR2 reads SNEGSKA (reference sequence). In DNA form, the CDR3 reads TGCAGTGCTAGAGCCCGACAGAATTCACCCCTCCACTTT. Translation: CSARARQNSPLHF.

This clonotype was picked up a small number of times. The J gene is TRBJ1-5, the V gene TRBV5-5; D is undetermined. The CDR3 has 16 amino acids. Germline V lookup: CDR1 SGHKS, CDR2 YYEKEE (reference sequence). V was pared by 0 bases and J by 6 bases, with 16 bases between. CDR3 in amino acids: CASSLGGRASLQPQHF. Written as DNA, the CDR3 is TGTGCCAGCAGCTTGGGCGGACGTGCCTCCCTTCAGCCCCAGCATTTT.

The rearrangement links TRBV5-1 to TRBJ2-7; TRBD1 aligns across 10 bases. Germline CDR1 is SGHRS and CDR2 is YFSETQ. The V segment lost 4 bases and the J segment 2 bases; nucleotides outside the gene matches: 9. The CDR3 sequence is 16 residues long. CDR3 amino acids: CASSPGGQGGAYEQYF. CDR3 coding DNA: TGCGCCAGCAGCCCCGGCGGACAGGGGGGGGCCTACGAGCAGTACTTC.

The J gene is TRBJ2-7, the V gene TRBV5-1; tentative D call: TRBD1 (5 bases). CDR3 length equals 14 residues. Germline CDR1 reads SGHRS; CDR2 reads YFSETQ. Trimming removed 0 bases at V and 0 bases at J, with 7 bases between. The CDR3 protein is CASSLGRASYEQYF. The CDR3 nucleotides are TGCGCCAGCAGCTTGGGCAGGGCCTCCTACGAGCAGTACTTC.

The chain uses TRBV11-2 and TRBJ1-1, with D tentatively TRBD1 (5 bases). The CDR3 sequence is 19 residues long. Germline V gives CDR1 SGHAT, CDR2 FQNNGV. V dropped 5 bases and J dropped 2 bases, with 27 bases sitting between them. In DNA form, the CDR3 reads TGTGCCAGCAGCCCCTTCAAGGGCAGGGAGGTGTACCCCAACACTGAAGCTTTCTTT. It encodes CASSPFKGREVYPNTEAFF.

V gene TRBV12-3 or TRBV12-4 combines with J gene TRBJ1-1; the D is unclear. V dropped 6 bases and J dropped 3 bases, with 11 bases sitting between them. The CDR3 contains 13 residues. The CDR3, as DNA: TGTGCCAGCAGAGTTAGGACGCACACTGAAGCTTTCTTT. It specifies CASRVRTHTEAFF.

V gene TRBV6-5 combines with J gene TRBJ1-1, with D maybe TRBD1 (5 bases). This CDR3 is 13 amino acids long. Looked up from germline, CDR1 is MNHEY and CDR2 is SVGAGI. The V and J ends lost 6 bases and 0 bases respectively, with 8 bases between them. Here the CDR3 reads CASSWGLNTEAFF. The DNA for the CDR3 is TGTGCCAGCAGCTGGGGGTTGAACACTGAAGCTTTCTTT.